This is a list of T cell receptor beta chains from one sample in a study of CD8+CD57+ T cells in acquired aplastic anemia. One entry per CDR3 protein, called by TCRdb with MiXCR from the reads. The profile shows about 120,000 distinct CDR3 sequences, under 65% of them singletons. Material for sequencing was sorted CD4+, CD8+, or CD8+CD57+ T cells (not recorded which) from PBMCs. These receptors were collected from a human donor with aplastic anemia. CDR3s include the opening cysteine and the closing phenylalanine or tryptophan. The order of the fields is V gene, J gene, D gene, clone size, CDR3 DNA, CDR3 protein. D genes are given only for firm matches. Clone size is stated in some rows and not others, as once, few, many or a class when expanded.

TRBV19,TRBJ2-2,NA,NA,TGTGCCAGTAGGCTAGGGTACGGGGAGCTGTTTTTT,CASRLGYGELFF
TRBV7-9,TRBJ1-1,TRBD1,many,TGTGCCAGCAGCGCGGACAGGGGGCCGAACACTGAAGCTTTCTTT,CASSADRGPNTEAFF
TRBV5-1,TRBJ1-4,NA,few,TGCGCCAGCAGCCCCGGGGGCGAGGGAGAAAAACTGTTTTTT,CASSPGGEGEKLFF
TRBV20-1,TRBJ2-7,NA,NA,TGCAGTGCTAGAGAGGCCTCTGACTACGAGCAGTACTTC,CSAREASDYEQYF
TRBV6-5,TRBJ1-3,NA,many,TGTGCCAGCAGTTACTTGGGACTTGGAAACACCATATATTTT,CASSYLGLGNTIYF
TRBV7-6,TRBJ2-7,NA,NA,TGTGCCAGCGGGAGAGACTCCTACGAGCAGTACTTC,CASGRDSYEQYF
TRBV6-4,TRBJ2-1,NA,few,TGTGCCAGCAGTGACCCGGGACGGAGCAGCTCCTACAATGAGCAGTTCTTC,CASSDPGRSSSYNEQFF
TRBV19,TRBJ1-5,NA,many,TGTGCCAGTACATTCGGGGAGTGGGTTAATCAGCCCCAGCATTTT,CASTFGEWVNQPQHF
TRBV7-8,TRBJ2-5,TRBD2,many,TGTGCCAGCAGCTCTCTTAGCGGGATGGGAGAGACCCAGTACTTC,CASSSLSGMGETQYF
TRBV25-1,TRBJ2-7,NA,once,TGTGCCATCAGTGAGGCGCTCGGGGGGCCCTACGAGCAGTACTTC,CAISEALGGPYEQYF
TRBV27,TRBJ2-5,NA,few,TGTGCCAGCAGTTTAAGCAGAAAAGAGACCCAGTACTTC,CASSLSRKETQYF
TRBV19,TRBJ1-6,NA,NA,TGTGCCAGTAGCATGGAGGGACATATGTCACCCCTCCACTTT,CASSMEGHMSPLHF
TRBV9,TRBJ2-3,TRBD2,few,TGTGCCAGCAGCTTGGGACTAGCGGCTAGCACAGATACGCAGTATTTT,CASSLGLAASTDTQYF
TRBV15,TRBJ2-1,TRBD1,NA,TGTGCCACCAGCAGAGGGCAGGGGGCTGCCGGTTGGAATGAGCAGTTCTTC,CATSRGQGAAGWNEQFF
TRBV24-1,TRBJ2-3,NA,NA,TGTGCCACCAGTCCCTCCCAGCATATCACGCAGTATTTT,CATSPSQHITQYF
TRBV10-2,TRBJ2-5,TRBD1,once,TGCGCCAGCAGTGGCGCGACAGGGAAAGAGACCCAGTACTTC,CASSGATGKETQYF
TRBV2,TRBJ2-1,TRBD2,NA,TGTGCCAGCAGTCAAGCGGGGTCCCTCGGTGAGCAGTTCTTC,CASSQAGSLGEQFF
TRBV5-1,TRBJ1-6,TRBD1,NA,TGCGCCAGCAGCTTGGGAGCAACGGGACAGGGAAATTCACCCCTCCACTTT,CASSLGATGQGNSPLHF
TRBV27,TRBJ2-7,TRBD1,NA,TGTGCCAGCAGTACCGACCGGGACAGAGCCTACGAGCAGTACTTC,CASSTDRDRAYEQYF
TRBV9,TRBJ2-7,NA,NA,TGTGCCAGCAGCGCAGGACAGAGCTCCTACGAGCAGTACTTC,CASSAGQSSYEQYF
TRBV7-9,TRBJ2-7,NA,NA,TGTGCCAGCAGCTTAGGCAAATACGAGCAGTACTTC,CASSLGKYEQYF
TRBV19,TRBJ1-5,TRBD1,NA,TGTGCCAGTAGGGACAGGGGAGATCAGCCCCAGCATTTT,CASRDRGDQPQHF
TRBV19,TRBJ2-3,NA,NA,TGTGCCAGTAGTGTAGGTCTGGCAGATACGCAGTATTTT,CASSVGLADTQYF
TRBV10-3,TRBJ2-2,TRBD1,NA,TGTGCCATCAGTGCGGGACAGGGGAGGAACACCGGGGAGCTGTTTTTT,CAISAGQGRNTGELFF
TRBV15,TRBJ2-7,TRBD1,once,TGTGCCACCAGCAGCCTAGGGACAGGGATGTACGAGCAGTACTTC,CATSSLGTGMYEQYF
TRBV4-1,TRBJ2-7,NA,once,TGCGCCAGCAGCCAAGAGTCTGGACCCGGTGGGCACGAGCAGTACTTC,CASSQESGPGGHEQYF
TRBV29-1,TRBJ2-2,NA,many,TGCAGCGTTGAAAGGGGGATTCCCGGGGAGCTGTTTTTT,CSVERGIPGELFF
TRBV2,TRBJ1-3,NA,few,TGTGCCAGCAGTGCAGGGAACACCATATATTTT,CASSAGNTIYF
TRBV2,TRBJ2-3,NA,NA,TGTGCCAGTGCTGGAGGGCCTAGCACAGATACGCAGTATTTT,CASAGGPSTDTQYF
TRBV20-1,TRBJ2-7,NA,NA,TGCAGTGCTAGAGACCCGCTAACGGGAGAGGCGGTCGGGCAGTACTTC,CSARDPLTGEAVGQYF
TRBV24-1,TRBJ2-3,TRBD1,few,TGTGCCACCAGTGATTTACAGGGGGAGGTAGCAGATACGCAGTATTTT,CATSDLQGEVADTQYF
TRBV7-9,TRBJ2-2,TRBD2,NA,TGTGCCAGCAGGCTTCTAGCGGGAGGGACCGGGGAGCTGTTTTTT,CASRLLAGGTGELFF
TRBV10-2,TRBJ2-1,TRBD1,NA,TGCGCCAGCAGACTCTTAGGACAGGGAGGCAATGAGCAGTTCTTC,CASRLLGQGGNEQFF
TRBV3-1,TRBJ2-7,NA,NA,TGTGCCAGCAGCCAAGATCCAGGGAGGTCGTACGAGCAGTACTTC,CASSQDPGRSYEQYF
TRBV2,TRBJ1-2,TRBD1,NA,TGTGCCAGCAAAGACAGGGTTGATGGCTACACCTTC,CASKDRVDGYTF
TRBV2,TRBJ2-1,TRBD2,many,TGTGCCAGCAGTGACGGGCTAGCGGGGGGAATCAATGAGCAGTTCTTC,CASSDGLAGGINEQFF
TRBV5-1,TRBJ2-1,TRBD1,NA,TGCGCCAGCTCCTGGGACAGCATTTACAATGAGCAGTTCTTC,CASSWDSIYNEQFF
TRBV20-1,TRBJ2-7,TRBD1,NA,TGCAGTGCTAGAGATCGGCCAGGGGGTGAAGTGGTCGAGCAGTACTTC,CSARDRPGGEVVEQYF